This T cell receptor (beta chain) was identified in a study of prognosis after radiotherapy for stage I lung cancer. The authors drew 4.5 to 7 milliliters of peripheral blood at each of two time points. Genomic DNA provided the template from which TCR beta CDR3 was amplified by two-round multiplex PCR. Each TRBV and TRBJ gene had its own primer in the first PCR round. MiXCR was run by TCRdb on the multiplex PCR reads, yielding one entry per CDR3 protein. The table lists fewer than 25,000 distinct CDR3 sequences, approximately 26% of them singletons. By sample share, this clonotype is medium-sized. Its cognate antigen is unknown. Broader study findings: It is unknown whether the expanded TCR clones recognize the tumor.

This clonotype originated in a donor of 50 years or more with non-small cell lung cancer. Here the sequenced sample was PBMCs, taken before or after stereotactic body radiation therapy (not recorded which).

The CDR3: CSAIPTAAPDYNEQFF. CDR3 coding DNA: TGCAGTGCAATCCCTACCGCGGCACCGGACTACAATGAGCAGTTCTTC. The chain recombines TRBV20-1 with TRBJ2-1, with unresolved D. The CDR3 has 16 residues. The germline V gene encodes CDR1 DFQATT and CDR2 SNEGSKA (reference sequence). Trimming cost V 6 bases and J 3 bases, with 21 bases left between them.